Below, 9 T cell receptor beta chains from the same sample are listed, as sequenced in a study of control samples from healthy donors and cancer patients. TCRdb's copy holds only in-frame clones and misses some; the assay was immunoSEQ multiplex PCR. This repertoire shows about 160,000 clones, just over 95% found once; its top ten account for under 1.2%. The sequenced sample consisted of blood. These receptors originate from a woman aged 25 to 39 in good health.

This chain joins TRBV28 and TRBJ1-2, with 9 nucleotides matching TRBD1. Losses at the gene ends were 5 bases for V and 6 bases for J; bases not matched to a gene: 1. Germline lookup yields CDR1 MDHEN and CDR2 SYDVKM. This CDR3 has 12 amino acids. The chain's CDR3 is CASSNRGHGYTF. CDR3 bases: TGTGCCAGCAGTAACAGGGGGCATGGCTACACCTTC.

The rearrangement uses TRBV4-1 and TRBJ2-3; D is unresolved. V was trimmed by 1 base and J by 3 bases, leaving 8 bases between them. In germline, CDR1 is MGHRA, CDR2 YSYEKL. The CDR3 is 14 residues long. Here the CDR3 reads CASSQVSTTDTQYF. CDR3 in DNA: TGCGCCAGCAGCCAAGTGTCGACAACAGATACGCAGTATTTT.

This clone was observed a single time. This sequence joins TRBV3-1 (or the pseudogene TRBV3-2) and TRBJ1-3; D not certain. The CDR3 sequence is 18 residues long. Germline V lookup: CDR1 LGHDT, CDR2 YNNKEL (reference sequence). V lost 1 base and J 0 bases, leaving 16 bases between the germline ends. CDR3 in DNA: TGTGCCAGCAGCCAAGGCAACGAATTTTTAAGCTCTGGAAACACCATATATTTT. It specifies CASSQGNEFLSSGNTIYF.

The V call is TRBV7-3, the J call TRBJ2-1; D might be TRBD1 or TRBD2, each matching 5 bases. The CDR3 contains 13 residues. V lost 3 bases and J 6 bases, leaving 9 bases between the germline ends. CDR1 and CDR2 from the germline V gene are SGHTA and FQGTGA. CDR3 nucleotide sequence: TGTGCCAGCAGCTTTGGGGGAACCAATGAGCAGTTCTTC. Encoded protein: CASSFGGTNEQFF.

The CDR3 DNA is TGTGCCAGCAGTTTAAACCCACCCACCGGGGAGCTGTTTTTT. Its translation is CASSLNPPTGELFF. The genes are TRBV27 and TRBJ2-2; no firm D call. The CDR3 contains 14 residues. V was pared by 2 bases and J by 4 bases, with 8 bases between. Germline CDR1 is MNHEY and CDR2 is SMNVEV (reference sequence).

J is TRBJ1-4 and V is TRBV11-3, with D possibly TRBD1 on 5 matching bases. The CDR3 runs to 17 residues. Trimming removed 6 bases from V and 5 bases from J, with 22 bases in between. CDR1 and CDR2 (germline): SGHNT, YENEEA. The CDR3 spells CASRLIPAGAINEKLFF. CDR3 in DNA: TGTGCCAGCAGACTTATCCCCGCCGGGGCCATCAATGAAAAACTGTTTTTT. The complete variable domain, with remaining parts taken from reference TRBV11-3 and TRBJ1-4, reads EAGVVQSPRYKIIEKKQPVAFWCNPISGHNTLYWYLQNLGQGPELLIRYENEEAVDDSQLPKDRFSAERLKGVDSTLKIQPAELGDSAVYLCASRLIPAGAINEKLFFGSGTQLSVL.

The chain joins TRBV3-1 (or the pseudogene TRBV3-2) to TRBJ1-5; the match to TRBD1 covers 8 bases. The CDR3 is 17 residues long. Germline V gives CDR1 LGHDT, CDR2 YNNKEL (reference sequence). V shed 1 base and J 5 bases; nucleotides not matched to a gene: 10. The CDR3: CASSQGAWGQDDQPQHF. The CDR3 DNA sequence: TGTGCCAGCAGCCAAGGGGCCTGGGGACAGGATGATCAGCCCCAGCATTTT.

The V gene is TRBV5-6, the J gene TRBJ1-1; 8 nucleotides match TRBD1. This CDR3 is 15 amino acids long. The germline gives CDR1 SGHDT, CDR2 YYEEEE. The junction had 12 bases not matched to a gene; V was cut back by 6 bases and J by 5 bases. In nucleotides, the CDR3 is TGTGCCAGCACCAATCAATGGACAGGGATAACTGAAGCTTTCTTT. This gives the protein CASTNQWTGITEAFF.

The chain joins TRBV15 to TRBJ2-1, with 8 bases identical to TRBD2. Per germline, CDR1 LNHNV and CDR2 YYDKDF (reference sequence). Trimming cost V 1 base and J 7 bases; bases outside gene matches: 9. The CDR3 runs to 16 residues. CDR3 DNA sequence: TGTGCCACCAGCAGAGCATCCGGGGGGGCCTTAAATGAGCAGTTCTTC. Amino acid sequence: CATSRASGGALNEQFF.